The next 9 T cell receptor beta chains were all read from a single sample in a study of CD8 T cells in ankylosing spondylitis. A single record per CDR3 protein comes from TCRdb applying MiXCR to the 5' RACE reads. This table holds some 140,000 distinct CDR3 sequences, roughly 11% found once. The sequencing sample was made of blood, either unsorted or a sorted T cell fraction (not recorded which). The receptors shown here come from a female donor with ankylosing spondylitis or in good health (not recorded which).

The V gene is TRBV19, the J gene TRBJ2-2, with 12 nucleotides matching TRBD2. CDR1 is LNHDA and CDR2 is SQIVND in the germline V gene (reference sequence). The CDR3 is made up of 17 amino acids. Losses at the gene ends were 10 bases for V and 6 bases for J; bases not matched to a gene: 15. The CDR3 sequence: CATLRTSGNIKPGELFF. CDR3 DNA: TGTGCCACCCTAAGGACTAGCGGGAACATTAAACCCGGGGAGCTGTTTTTT.

This clonotype occurred many times. The V and J genes are TRBV12-3 or TRBV12-4 and TRBJ2-2, with D tentatively TRBD1 (6 bases). This CDR3 spans 17 amino acids. The ends were cut back, 6 bases at V and 3 bases at J, with 20 bases in the middle. The CDR3 region is CASRAPLGASYTGELFF. For the CDR3, the DNA is TGTGCCAGCAGGGCCCCTCTGGGGGCTAGTTACACCGGGGAGCTGTTTTTT.

With regard to this clonotype: A clone one base away is much larger, so this may be a read error. The chain combines TRBV3-1 with TRBJ2-7, with a tentative D call TRBD2 (6 bases). Germline values: CDR1 LGHDT, CDR2 YNNKEL (reference sequence). This CDR3 is 15 amino acids long. The CDR3 reads CAGSQDGGPSLEQYF. The CDR3 DNA reads as TGTGCCGGCAGCCAAGACGGGGGACCCTCGTTAGAGCAGTACTTC.

This clonotype was counted many times. This chain links TRBV27 with TRBJ1-2; no definite D call. Between the trimmed V and J ends, which lost 5 bases and 3 bases, there was a span of 10 bases. The CDR3 loop spans 13 amino acids. Germline assignment: CDR1 MNHEY and CDR2 SMNVEV (reference sequence). CDR3 in DNA: TGTGCCAGCAGTGCCCACACCGACTATGGCTACACCTTC. Protein: CASSAHTDYGYTF.

J is TRBJ2-6 and V is TRBV13, with D perhaps given as TRBD1 or TRBD2 (6 bases each). Germline CDR1 PRHDT, CDR2 FYEKMQ (reference sequence). V was pared by 4 bases and J by 2 bases, with 15 bases between. This CDR3 is built from 17 residues. CDR3 amino acids: CASSSGALGAGANVLTF. The CDR3 DNA reads TGTGCCAGCAGCTCGGGGGCGCTAGGAGCTGGGGCCAACGTCCTGACTTTC.

This clonotype was seen many times. V usage is TRBV5-1 and J usage is TRBJ1-3, with no clear D. Germline V CDR1 and CDR2: SGHRS, YFSETQ. The CDR3 spans 15 residues. The germline V and J ends were trimmed by 5 bases and 0 bases, with 12 bases remaining between them. As DNA, the CDR3 is TGCGCCAGCAGTGAGCGGCCAGTCTCTGGAAACACCATATATTTT. The encoded protein is CASSERPVSGNTIYF.

This clonotype was observed at least ten times. The chain has TRBV4-1 and TRBJ2-5; D possibly corresponds to TRBD2 (5 bases). Germline V gene lookup returns CDR1 MGHRA and CDR2 YSYEKL. This CDR3 is built from 13 residues. The germline V and J ends were trimmed by 4 bases and 5 bases, with 11 bases remaining between them. The CDR3 DNA follows: TGCGCCAGCAGCCTGATAGCGCTTGAGACCCAGTACTTC. Translating it yields CASSLIALETQYF.

As for this clonotype: A clone one base away is much larger, so this may be a read error. CDR3 coding DNA: TGTGCCGGCAGTTTTTGGCAGGGGGTAGGCTACACCTTC. Its protein is CAGSFWQGVGYTF. The genes are TRBV12-3 or TRBV12-4 and TRBJ1-2; 7 bases are a match to TRBD1. This CDR3 comprises 13 residues.

This clonotype was detected many times. The chain recombines TRBV7-6 with TRBJ2-5, with D unresolved. The CDR3 contains 12 residues. CDR1 is SGHVS, CDR2 FNYEAQ, per germline. Trimming pared 2 bases from V and 5 bases from J, leaving 6 bases between. The CDR3 DNA reads TGTGCCAGCAGCTTACTAGGGGAGACCCAGTACTTC. It is translated as CASSLLGETQYF.